A single sample is the source of the 14 T cell receptor beta chains below, sequenced in a study of T cell responses to AZD1222 COVID-19 vaccine. Libraries were prepared by immunoSEQ multiplex PCR; TCRdb keeps only in-frame clonotypes and omits some of them. Counted here are some 66,000 clones, around 89% occurring once; the ten biggest clones make up roughly 31%. This specimen was peripheral blood, taken 28 days after the second AZD1222 dose. These receptors originate from an adult who received the AZD1222 COVID-19 vaccine.

The rearrangement links TRBV5-6 to TRBJ1-2; no firm D call. The germline gives CDR1 SGHDT, CDR2 YYEEEE. The CDR3 runs to 14 residues. Trimming shortened V by 2 bases and J by 3 bases, and 11 bases separated the two germline ends. CDR3 region: CASSFLRLHYGYTF. Here the CDR3 DNA reads TGTGCCAGCAGCTTTCTCAGGTTGCACTATGGCTACACCTTC.

This clone was seen more than once but under ten times. V usage is TRBV28 and J usage is TRBJ1-2, with no clear D. The V end was cut by 6 bases, the J end by 14 bases, with 10 bases between. Germline V CDR1 and CDR2: MDHEN, SYDVKM. The CDR3 length is 9 residues. The DNA for the CDR3 is TGTGCCAGCAGGGTTGTGGGGACCTTC. Its protein product is CASRVVGTF.

V is TRBV19 and J is TRBJ2-2; D remains unclear. The CDR3 loop spans 15 amino acids. CDR1 is LNHDA and CDR2 is SQIVND in the germline V gene (reference sequence). Trimming took off 3 bases at V and 4 bases at J, with 12 bases between the two ends. The CDR3 here is CASSITQLGTGELFF. CDR3 DNA: TGTGCCAGTAGTATCACACAGCTGGGCACCGGGGAGCTGTTTTTT.

The chain uses TRBV4-1 and TRBJ1-2; D possibly corresponds to TRBD1 (5 bases). The CDR3 length is 15 residues. Germline V gene sequence: CDR1 MGHRA, CDR2 YSYEKL. V was pared by 3 bases and J by 6 bases, with 17 bases between. CDR3 DNA sequence: TGCGCCAGCAGCCACTTGGGAGAGGGGCCCGATGGCTACACCTTC. This codes for CASSHLGEGPDGYTF.

V gene TRBV28 combines with J gene TRBJ1-6, with 9 bases aligning to TRBD1. V was pared by 1 base and J by 3 bases, with 10 bases of the junction left unmatched. Germline V gene lookup returns CDR1 MDHEN and CDR2 SYDVKM. This CDR3 spans 19 amino acids. This CDR3 reads CASSLFVGTGRIYNSPLHF. In nucleotides, the CDR3 is TGTGCCAGCAGTTTATTCGTCGGGACAGGGAGAATCTATAATTCACCCCTCCACTTT.

This clone is a singleton in its sample. This sequence joins TRBV7-6 and TRBJ2-5; 10 bases align to TRBD1. The CDR3 has 16 amino acids. V was pared by 1 base and J by 9 bases, with 11 bases of the junction left unmatched. Per germline, CDR1 SGHVS and CDR2 FNYEAQ. As DNA, the CDR3 is TGTGCCAGCAGCTTAGTTGGGACAGGGGTCAATGTGGCCCAGTACTTC. Its translation is CASSLVGTGVNVAQYF. Full variable domain (missing parts from reference TRBV7-6 and TRBJ2-5): GAGVSQSPRYKVTKRGQDVALRCDPISGHVSLYWYRQALGQGPEFLTYFNYEAQQDKSGLPNDRFSAERPEGSISTLTIQRTEQRDSAMYRCASSLVGTGVNVAQYFGPGTRLLVL.

J is TRBJ1-1 and V is TRBV18, with D uncertain. With 2 bases removed from V and 1 base from J, the gap between germline ends came to 17 bases. Looked up from germline, CDR1 is KGHSH and CDR2 is LQKENI. CDR3 size: 17 residues. CDR3 protein: CASSPFNLQIENTEAFF. Written as DNA, the CDR3 is TGTGCCAGCTCACCATTTAATCTCCAGATTGAGAACACTGAAGCTTTCTTT.

This clone was found a few times. V and J are TRBV6-6 and TRBJ2-7; unclear D gene. CDR3 length: 15 amino acids. Germline CDR1 MNHNY, CDR2 SVGAGI (reference sequence). With 4 bases removed from V and 0 bases from J, the gap between germline ends came to 13 bases. The CDR3 sequence is CASSLGLTSSYEQYF. CDR3 DNA sequence: TGTGCCAGCAGTTTAGGGCTCACGAGCTCCTACGAGCAGTACTTC.

This clone was seen only a few times. V and J are TRBV5-1 and TRBJ2-1, with 11 bases fitting TRBD2. CDR3 size: 16 residues. The germline V gene has CDR1 SGHRS and CDR2 YFSETQ. V dropped 0 bases and J dropped 7; count of bases not matched to a gene: 6. The CDR3: CASSLVLAGATNEQFF. In DNA, the CDR3 is TGCGCCAGCAGCTTGGTACTAGCGGGAGCCACTAATGAGCAGTTCTTC.

This clone showed up just a few times. The genes are TRBV12-3 or TRBV12-4 and TRBJ2-7; 9 nucleotides match TRBD1. The CDR3 covers 13 residues. J was trimmed by 5 bases and V by 8 bases; bases with no gene match: 7. CDR3 residues: CASGGTGPHEQYF. Here the CDR3 DNA reads TGTGCCAGCGGGGGGACAGGGCCCCACGAGCAGTACTTC.

J is TRBJ1-1 and V is TRBV14; maybe TRBD1 (6 bases). V gave up 7 bases and J gave up 3 bases, with 15 bases separating them. The CDR3 runs to 14 residues. Germline-derived CDR1 and CDR2 are SGHDN and FVKESK. CDR3 nucleotide sequence: TGTGCCAGCAACCGGGCGGGGGCTTACACTGAAGCTTTCTTT. Its protein product is CASNRAGAYTEAFF.

V gene TRBV28 combines with J gene TRBJ1-5; D remains unclear. This CDR3 has 13 residues. Germline lookup yields CDR1 MDHEN and CDR2 SYDVKM. V lost 4 bases and J 0 bases, leaving 4 bases between the germline ends. The CDR3, as DNA: TGTGCCAGCAGTTCGTATAGCAATCAGCCCCAGCATTTT. It specifies CASSSYSNQPQHF.

V gene TRBV5-1 combines with J gene TRBJ2-3, with 12 bases aligning to TRBD2. The CDR3 has 17 residues. V was clipped by 0 bases and J by 4 bases; unmatched bases: 6. CDR1 and CDR2 from the germline V gene are SGHRS and YFSETQ. The CDR3 DNA sequence: TGCGCCAGCAGCTTGGCTAGCGGGAGGGCCTGGTCAGATACGCAGTATTTT. Protein sequence: CASSLASGRAWSDTQYF.

The chain recombines TRBV14 with TRBJ2-1; D perhaps matches TRBD2 (6 bases). Per germline, CDR1 SGHDN and CDR2 FVKESK. V gave up 4 bases and J gave up 1 base, with 14 bases separating them. This CDR3 is 16 amino acids long. The CDR3 loop is CASSPLGGTSYNEQFF. As DNA, the CDR3 is TGTGCCAGCAGCCCCCTTGGCGGGACGTCCTACAATGAGCAGTTCTTC.